This TCR beta chain was captured by sequencing in a study of blood T cell repertoires in COVID-19. Background on the study: Both acute and convalescent COVID-19 samples were obtained from the United States, Italy and Spain. PBMCs, B-cell-depleted T cells, or T cells were the source of the cDNA or gDNA that made up the material.

Sequencing used immunoSEQ multiplex PCR; TCRdb keeps in-frame clones, though not all of them. Of roughly 400,000 clones in the sample, about 83% were seen once. The ends were cut back, 1 base at V and 7 bases at J, with 7 bases in the middle. This CDR3 region has 13 residues. Germline V CDR1 and CDR2: MGHRA, YSYEKL. Cohort placement rested on clinical history that participants reported themselves. Donors in Cohort 3 counted as recovered after two negative PCRs, clearance, or symptom resolution. The chain is built from TRBV4-1 and TRBJ1-4, with D possibly TRBD1 on 5 matching bases. This sequence originates from a woman aged 50 to 60 who had recovered from COVID-19. The sample consisted of PBMCs or T cells enriched from blood (not recorded which). This chain's CDR3 is CASSQVRGEKLFF. The CDR3 DNA reads TGCGCCAGCAGCCAAGTTAGGGGTGAAAAACTGTTTTTT.